A selection of T cell receptor beta chains follows, all from one sample in a study of vaccination and CD4 T cells after COVID-19. TCRdb reanalysed the PCR reads using MiXCR and keeps one entry per CDR3 protein. The table lists more than 20,000 distinct CDR3 sequences, 42% of them singletons. For these receptors, no antigen is known. The source was CD4+ T cells from blood, cultured in vitro, collected about 7 months after SARS-CoV-2 vaccination. Source of these receptors: a human donor who had recovered from COVID-19. Each CDR3 is given with its conserved first and last residue. A D gene is named only where the DNA matches it firmly. Clone size appears in some rows only: once, few, many, or a class for an expanded clone.

TRBD1	NA	17	TRBJ2-1	TRBV19	TGTGCCAGTAGGGCCTCAGGTCAGGGGGCGCCCTACAATGAGCAGTTCTTC	CASRASGQGAPYNEQFF
NA	few	12	TRBJ1-1	TRBV28	TGTGCCAGCAGTTTCCTAAACACTGAAGCTTTCTTT	CASSFLNTEAFF
NA	NA	15	TRBJ2-3	TRBV20-1	TGCAGTGCTCCCCCCGGCCGGGGTAGCACAGATACGCAGTATTTT	CSAPPGRGSTDTQYF
NA	NA	13	TRBJ2-7	TRBV20-1	TGCAGTGCCGCCGGACTGCACTCCTACGAGCAGTACTTC	CSAAGLHSYEQYF
NA	NA	14	TRBJ1-3	TRBV7-3	TGTGCCAGCAGCTTAAGTGGCCCACCCGCCACCATATATTTT	CASSLSGPPATIYF
NA	few	12	TRBJ1-5	TRBV24-1	TGTGCCACCAGTGATTTGTCGGGGTGGCAGCATTTT	CATSDLSGWQHF
NA	NA	13	TRBJ1-1	TRBV7-3	TGTGCCAGCAGCCGACAGGAGAACACTGAAGCTTTCTTT	CASSRQENTEAFF
TRBD2	few	15	TRBJ2-5	TRBV20-1	TGCAGTGCTAGAACTAGCGGGGGGGGGATAGAGACCCAGTACTTC	CSARTSGGGIETQYF
TRBD1	NA	15	TRBJ1-1	TRBV7-9	TGTGCCAGCAGCTTAGGGACAGGGCTATGGACTGAAGCTTTCTTT	CASSLGTGLWTEAFF
NA	few	13	TRBJ1-5	TRBV7-2	TGTGCCAGCAGCCCTCCCCTTGCCCAGCCCCAGCATTTT	CASSPPLAQPQHF
NA	NA	11	TRBJ2-5	TRBV20-1	TGCAGTGCTAGTCTCCCAGAGACCCAGTACTTC	CSASLPETQYF
NA	NA	13	TRBJ1-2	TRBV5-4	TGTGCCAGCAGCTTGGAAGGGAACTATGGCTACACCTTC	CASSLEGNYGYTF
TRBD2	NA	14	TRBJ2-3	TRBV27	TGTGCCAGCAAACCTAGCGGGTGGCGAGATACGCAGTATTTT	CASKPSGWRDTQYF
NA	few	14	TRBJ2-1	TRBV14	TGTGCCAGCAGCCAAGCTAGTACGAAGTATGAGCAGTTCTTC	CASSQASTKYEQFF
TRBD2	NA	17	TRBJ2-3	TRBV10-3	TGTGCCATCAGTGCGTTCGGGACTAGCGGGAAAACAGATACGCAGTATTTT	CAISAFGTSGKTDTQYF
NA	NA	13	TRBJ1-5	TRBV5-4	TGTGCCAGCAGCTCCGTGGGCGGAGGGCCCCAGCATTTT	CASSSVGGGPQHF
NA	NA	14	TRBJ2-2	TRBV7-2	TGTGCCAGCAGCTTAAGCAGGGACACCGGGGAGCTGTTTTTT	CASSLSRDTGELFF
NA	NA	15	TRBJ1-5	TRBV6-5	TGTGCCAGCAGTTACAACGGGGGATCTGATCAGCCCCAGCATTTT	CASSYNGGSDQPQHF
NA	NA	16	TRBJ2-1	TRBV29-1	TGCAGCGCCCTGTCGTCTACCCGGGGCTCCTACAATGAGCAGTTCTTC	CSALSSTRGSYNEQFF
NA	few	13	TRBJ1-2	TRBV20-1	TGCAGTGCTAGTGCCGGCAGGGAGGATGGCTACACCTTC	CSASAGREDGYTF
NA	NA	17	TRBJ2-6	TRBV7-8	TGTGCCAGCAGCTTAGGGCAGGTCTATTCTGGGGCCAACGTCCTGACTTTC	CASSLGQVYSGANVLTF
TRBD2	NA	14	TRBJ2-2	TRBV20-1	TGCAGTGCCACGTTAGCGGGAGAAGCCGGGGAGCTGTTTTTT	CSATLAGEAGELFF